This T cell receptor (beta chain) was observed in a study of blood T cells in healthy people across ages (dated by TCRdb to the mid-2010s). Study-wide context: In model experiments, template switching captured about one uniquely barcoded TCR beta cDNA molecule for every two T cells. To track age-related changes in TCR beta repertoire diversity, the study relied on deep sequencing normalized with unique cDNA molecular identifiers. The donors were split into four age groups: young (average around 16 years), middle-aged (39), aged (roughly 60) and long-lived (roughly 86). For two donors (one aged 18 to 29 and one aged 80 or older), the study analyzed two additional independent replicas of 1 million unique cDNA reads from the same blood draw.

Results the study describes overall, beyond this receptor: The percentage of naive T cells measured by flow cytometry correlated strongly with observed TCR beta diversity. Total diversity estimates from one million sequenced T cells were considered lower bounds and underestimates. Bulk unsorted PBMC profiling prevented conclusive comparison of naive and antigen-experienced compartments. Compared with the aged group, the long-lived group had more naive CD4+ T cells, fewer expanded clones and increased TCR diversity, a pattern suggesting age selection. The CMV infection status of donors was not known, potentially confounding age-related changes in expanded clonotypes. As age increased, observed TCR beta diversity per million T cells dropped in a roughly linear way, and a significant reduction was already evident by age about 40.

Receptor libraries were prepared by 5' RACE. Instrument on record: Illumina HiSeq 2500. The second PCR ran for roughly 7 to 12 cycles and used a J-beta primer mix along with a sample-barcoded 5' primer. A template-switch 5' adaptor carrying 12 random nucleotides introduced a unique molecular identifier onto each TCR beta cDNA molecule. Each sample yielded at least 2.5 million CDR3-containing paired-end reads. The Mint cDNA synthesis kit, primed by a TRBC-specific oligonucleotide, was used to synthesize first-strand cDNA from all RNA. Following uracil-DNA glycosylase treatment, all cDNA underwent a first 18-cycle PCR with the universal primers M1SS and BC2_uni_R. The original methods were these. Each sample was normalized by randomly selecting 1 million high-quality reads, each carrying a distinct molecular identifier. Reads with shared molecular identifiers were discarded instead of being binned into consensus sequences. MiTCR, with a Q25 quality threshold and the strictest error-elimination algorithm, was used for CDR3 identification, clonotype clustering and error correction. A nonparametric unseen species model using Euler transformation provided a lower-bound estimate of total TCR beta diversity. TCRdb cleaned the public reads at Q25 with fastp, built clones with MiXCR and kept in-frame beta chains. For every CDR3 protein sequence, its rows merge into one entry that carries the most common genes and DNA. TCRdb's processing, not the authors' own work, is the source of the V and J calls. For this sample there are 450,000 to 650,000 distinct CDR3 sequences; approximately 25% appear just once. Jointly, the top ten make up roughly 9.4% of the sample.

The donors were about 40 Caucasian individuals from Russia, aged 6 to 90 years, who were systemically healthy. About 9.6 milliliters of peripheral blood were collected from each donor into EDTA-treated Vacutainer tubes. Ficoll-Paque density-gradient centrifugation was used to isolate PBMCs, with at least 6 million obtained per sample. Trizol reagent was used to extract total RNA from PBMCs, with at least 5.5 micrograms per sample. Naive CD45RAhigh/CD27high T cell percentages were measured by flow cytometry on a PBMC aliquot from every donor. This clonotype was seen just once. No cognate antigen has been identified for it. Base qualities are not at hand, and no much larger clone is one base apart. These same records also appear under a second study, on T cells of mothers and their children. Taken from the second paper: The donors were nine systemically healthy Caucasian individuals, made up of three mothers and their six children. cDNA synthesis consumed the entire amount of extracted RNA, loaded at approximately 1.4 ug RNA in each 15 ul reaction. In the second PCR, the M1S primer introduced both the sample barcodes and 2-4 random nucleotides. Over 9 million TCR beta CDR3 reads came from each mother, compared with a few million reads from each child. In both related and unrelated pairs, thymic selection shapes the output of TCR recombination in a similar way, with inherited differences having only a minor effect. Normalized repertoire overlap in related mother-child pairs was always slightly higher than in unrelated mother-child pairs, but the difference was never significant. Persistent microchimeric T cell clones were not detected, at a sensitivity of 95 to 100 clones per million clonotypes. In the study, deep NGS was used to compare the TCR beta repertoires of mothers and children, and features distinguishing related mother-child pairs from unrelated individuals were sought. The mean age was roughly 40 +/- 4 years for the mothers and around 11 +/- 4 years for the children. After adapter ligation with NEBNext reagents, the libraries were sequenced on Illumina HiSeq 2000 with 100+100 nt paired-end reads. Mother and child libraries were prepared a month apart and sequenced in separate runs to prevent cross-contamination. For each donor, between roughly 500,000 and 2,300,000 distinct TCR beta clonotypes were identified. Naive TCR beta clonotypes were estimated from low-frequency clonotypes matched to each donor's FACS-determined naive share, without sorting.

This sequence was found in a boy aged 10-17 years in good health. Sequences were obtained from blood.

The nucleotide sequence is given as TGCGCCAGCAGCCAAGAACCCGGGAAGGTGGGGAATGAAAAACTGTTTTTT. Its protein is CASSQEPGKVGNEKLFF. The rearranged chain carries TRBV4-3 and TRBJ1-4; the D gene is unclear. Including the terminal cysteine and phenylalanine, the CDR3 comprises 17 residues. Of all the DNA, just the CDR3 is kept, 51 bases in frame from base 1. The V end loses 0 bases and the J end loses 5 bases, and a stretch of 16 bases separates them. For CDR1 and CDR2, the germline V gene lists LGHNA and YSLEER.